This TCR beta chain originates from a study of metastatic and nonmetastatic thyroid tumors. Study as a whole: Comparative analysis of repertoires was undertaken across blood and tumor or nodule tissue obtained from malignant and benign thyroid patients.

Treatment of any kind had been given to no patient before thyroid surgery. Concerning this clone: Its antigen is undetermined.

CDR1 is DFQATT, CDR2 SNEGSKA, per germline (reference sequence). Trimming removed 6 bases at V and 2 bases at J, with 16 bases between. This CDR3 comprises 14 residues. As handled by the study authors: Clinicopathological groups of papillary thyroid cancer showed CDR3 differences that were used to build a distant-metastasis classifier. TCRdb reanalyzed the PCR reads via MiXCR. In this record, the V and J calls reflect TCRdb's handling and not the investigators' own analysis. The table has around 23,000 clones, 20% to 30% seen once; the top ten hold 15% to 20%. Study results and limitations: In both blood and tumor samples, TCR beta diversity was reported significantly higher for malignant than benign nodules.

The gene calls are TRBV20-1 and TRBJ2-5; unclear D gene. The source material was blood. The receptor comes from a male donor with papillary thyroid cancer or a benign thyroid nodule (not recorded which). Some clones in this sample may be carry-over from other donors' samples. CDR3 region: CSALGEHEQETQYF. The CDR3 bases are TGCAGTGCGTTGGGTGAGCACGAACAAGAGACCCAGTACTTC.